These T cell receptor beta chains were read from a single sample in a study of cytomegalovirus exposure and HLA in healthy donors. Sequenced by immunoSEQ multiplex PCR; TCRdb stores in-frame clones only, minus some. Here the sample spans 120,000 or so clones, around 84% being singletons. Input material: PBMCs. These receptors were taken from a woman in her thirties or forties in good health and CMV-seronegative. Each CDR3 is given with its conserved first and last residue. Fields, in order: CDR3 DNA, CDR3 protein, clone size, J gene, V gene, D gene. D genes are given only for firm matches. Clone size is shown for a subset of rows, as once, few, many or a class of expanded clone.

CDR3 DNA: TGTGCCAGCATGGTCAGTTTGGCAAACAATGAGCAGTTCTTC
CDR3 protein: CASMVSLANNEQFF
clone size: -
J gene: TRBJ2-1
V gene: TRBV28
D gene: -

CDR3 DNA: TGCGCCAGCGCGACAATGAGTCAGGGCACCGGGGAGCTGTTTTTT
CDR3 protein: CASATMSQGTGELFF
clone size: -
J gene: TRBJ2-2
V gene: TRBV5-1
D gene: -

CDR3 DNA: TGTGCCAGCAGCTTCAGCGCGAGTGTGGTCTCCTACGAGCAGTACTTC
CDR3 protein: CASSFSASVVSYEQYF
clone size: -
J gene: TRBJ2-7
V gene: TRBV7-2
D gene: -

CDR3 DNA: TGTGCCAGCAGCAGCCGGGACAGGGTTTATGGCTACACCTTC
CDR3 protein: CASSSRDRVYGYTF
clone size: few
J gene: TRBJ1-2
V gene: TRBV7-2
D gene: TRBD1

CDR3 DNA: TGCGCCAGCCGCGGGACGAAGGCGAACCAAGAGACCCAGTACTTC
CDR3 protein: CASRGTKANQETQYF
clone size: -
J gene: TRBJ2-5
V gene: TRBV5-1
D gene: -

CDR3 DNA: TGCGCCAGCAGCCGAGGGATGGACAGTGGCAACTATAATTCACCCCTCCACTTT
CDR3 protein: CASSRGMDSGNYNSPLHF
clone size: few
J gene: TRBJ1-6
V gene: TRBV10-2
D gene: -

CDR3 DNA: TGTGCCAGCAGCTTCCTGGGAGCGGGAGTAGGAGATACGCAGTATTTT
CDR3 protein: CASSFLGAGVGDTQYF
clone size: -
J gene: TRBJ2-3
V gene: TRBV7-2
D gene: TRBD2

CDR3 DNA: TGCGCCAGCAGTGAGGGGAGCTCCTATAATTCACCCCTCCACTTT
CDR3 protein: CASSEGSSYNSPLHF
clone size: -
J gene: TRBJ1-6
V gene: TRBV10-1
D gene: -

CDR3 DNA: TGCGCCAGCAGCTGGAATTCCGGGACACCCACAGATACGCAGTATTTT
CDR3 protein: CASSWNSGTPTDTQYF
clone size: -
J gene: TRBJ2-3
V gene: TRBV5-1
D gene: -

CDR3 DNA: TGCGCCAGCAGCTTGGATGGACAGGTTTTAACAGATACGCAGTATTTT
CDR3 protein: CASSLDGQVLTDTQYF
clone size: -
J gene: TRBJ2-3
V gene: TRBV5-1
D gene: TRBD1

CDR3 DNA: TGTGCCAGCTCGAGGGAGGGACCTGGGGCCAACGTCCTGACTTTC
CDR3 protein: CASSREGPGANVLTF
clone size: once
J gene: TRBJ2-6
V gene: TRBV18
D gene: TRBD2

CDR3 DNA: TGTGCCAGCAGCTCCGCGAGGAGCATGAACACTGAAGCTTTCTTT
CDR3 protein: CASSSARSMNTEAFF
clone size: -
J gene: TRBJ1-1
V gene: TRBV5-4
D gene: -

CDR3 DNA: TGTGCCAGCAGCTTGCGGGGGAGTCAGCCCCAGCATTTT
CDR3 protein: CASSLRGSQPQHF
clone size: few
J gene: TRBJ1-5
V gene: TRBV5-6
D gene: -

CDR3 DNA: TGTGCCAGTAGTATATTAGGGGTGCAAGAGACCCAGTACTTC
CDR3 protein: CASSILGVQETQYF
clone size: -
J gene: TRBJ2-5
V gene: TRBV19
D gene: -

CDR3 DNA: TGTGCCAGCAGCTTAGGGCTCATGAACACTGAAGCTTTCTTT
CDR3 protein: CASSLGLMNTEAFF
clone size: -
J gene: TRBJ1-1
V gene: TRBV7-2
D gene: -

CDR3 DNA: TGCAGTGGGAGGGTCAACACTGAAGCTTTCTTT
CDR3 protein: CSGRVNTEAFF
clone size: -
J gene: TRBJ1-1
V gene: TRBV20-1
D gene: -

CDR3 DNA: TGCGCCAGCAGACCTATGGGGGGAGACAATCAGCCCCAGCATTTT
CDR3 protein: CASRPMGGDNQPQHF
clone size: -
J gene: TRBJ1-5
V gene: TRBV5-1
D gene: -

CDR3 DNA: TGTGCCAGCAGCTTAGCGCTAGGTGCCTACGAGCAGTACTTC
CDR3 protein: CASSLALGAYEQYF
clone size: -
J gene: TRBJ2-7
V gene: TRBV7-9
D gene: -

CDR3 DNA: TGTGCCAGCAGCCTTGAACCCCCGGGGAGGACAGATACGCAGTATTTT
CDR3 protein: CASSLEPPGRTDTQYF
clone size: -
J gene: TRBJ2-3
V gene: TRBV11-2
D gene: -

CDR3 DNA: TGTGCCAGCAGCTTTCACAGCCGCAATCAGCCCCAGCATTTT
CDR3 protein: CASSFHSRNQPQHF
clone size: -
J gene: TRBJ1-5
V gene: TRBV7-2
D gene: -

CDR3 DNA: TGTGCCAGCAGCTTCTGGACTACTAACACCGGGGAGCTGTTTTTT
CDR3 protein: CASSFWTTNTGELFF
clone size: -
J gene: TRBJ2-2
V gene: TRBV5-6
D gene: -

CDR3 DNA: TGTGCCAGCAGCTTATTTGGGCTTCCTTCTAGCTCTGGAAACGCCATATATTTT
CDR3 protein: CASSLFGLPSSSGNAIYF
clone size: -
J gene: TRBJ1-3
V gene: TRBV7-6
D gene: -

CDR3 DNA: TGTGCCAGCAGCCCGATGACCGGGACTAGCGGATACAATAAGCAGTTCTTC
CDR3 protein: CASSPMTGTSGYNKQFF
clone size: -
J gene: TRBJ2-1
V gene: TRBV7-2
D gene: TRBD2

CDR3 DNA: TGCGCCAGCAGCCAAGATGGGGTGGGGAGCTATGGCTACACCTTC
CDR3 protein: CASSQDGVGSYGYTF
clone size: few
J gene: TRBJ1-2
V gene: TRBV4-1
D gene: -

CDR3 DNA: TGTGCCAGCAGCTCGAGCAACGAGCAGTACTTC
CDR3 protein: CASSSSNEQYF
clone size: -
J gene: TRBJ2-7
V gene: TRBV7-9
D gene: -

CDR3 DNA: TGTGCCAGTAGTTCCGGGACAGGGGGAGGCTACACCTTC
CDR3 protein: CASSSGTGGGYTF
clone size: -
J gene: TRBJ1-2
V gene: TRBV19
D gene: TRBD1

CDR3 DNA: TGTGCCAGCAGTGAAGGACAGGGTTGGTCAACTCTGTTTTTT
CDR3 protein: CASSEGQGWSTLFF
clone size: -
J gene: TRBJ1-4
V gene: TRBV6-1
D gene: TRBD1

CDR3 DNA: TGTGCCAGCAGCTCAAGCGGGAGGCCGGGTGAGCAGTACTTC
CDR3 protein: CASSSSGRPGEQYF
clone size: -
J gene: TRBJ2-7
V gene: TRBV7-9
D gene: TRBD2

CDR3 DNA: TGTGCCAGCTCACCGGGTCTGGGGCGCACTGAAGCTTTCTTT
CDR3 protein: CASSPGLGRTEAFF
clone size: -
J gene: TRBJ1-1
V gene: TRBV18
D gene: -

CDR3 DNA: TGTGCCAGCAGCTTAGGCCGAAGACAGGGAAACGAGCAGTACTTC
CDR3 protein: CASSLGRRQGNEQYF
clone size: few
J gene: TRBJ2-7
V gene: TRBV13
D gene: TRBD1

CDR3 DNA: TGTGCCAGTAGTGCCGGGACAGGGCAAGAGACCCAGTACTTC
CDR3 protein: CASSAGTGQETQYF
clone size: -
J gene: TRBJ2-5
V gene: TRBV19
D gene: TRBD1

CDR3 DNA: TGTGCCAGCAGCTCGCGACAGGGGGCATGGACTGAAGCTTTCTTT
CDR3 protein: CASSSRQGAWTEAFF
clone size: -
J gene: TRBJ1-1
V gene: TRBV6-5
D gene: TRBD1

CDR3 DNA: TGTGCCAGCTCACCCGGCAGGCCAACTGAAGCTTTCTTT
CDR3 protein: CASSPGRPTEAFF
clone size: -
J gene: TRBJ1-1
V gene: TRBV18
D gene: -

CDR3 DNA: TGTGCCAGCAGCCCGAGCCGTAGCGGGATGGGGACAGATACGCAGTATTTT
CDR3 protein: CASSPSRSGMGTDTQYF
clone size: -
J gene: TRBJ2-3
V gene: TRBV4-2
D gene: TRBD2

CDR3 DNA: TGTGCCAGCAGGCCACAGGGGGTGAAGTATGGCTACACCTTC
CDR3 protein: CASRPQGVKYGYTF
clone size: -
J gene: TRBJ1-2
V gene: TRBV28
D gene: TRBD1

CDR3 DNA: TGTGCCAGTAGTAGACTAGCGGGAGATAGGAATGAGCAGTTCTTC
CDR3 protein: CASSRLAGDRNEQFF
clone size: -
J gene: TRBJ2-1
V gene: TRBV19
D gene: TRBD2

CDR3 DNA: TGTGCCAGCAGTGGACAGGGGAGGGCAACCTATGGCTACACCTTC
CDR3 protein: CASSGQGRATYGYTF
clone size: -
J gene: TRBJ1-2
V gene: TRBV28
D gene: TRBD1

CDR3 DNA: TGTTCCAGCAGGACGGGACAAGGCTCTGGGGCCAACGTCCTGACTTTC
CDR3 protein: CSSRTGQGSGANVLTF
clone size: -
J gene: TRBJ2-6
V gene: TRBV7-9
D gene: -

CDR3 DNA: TGTGCCAGCAGCCCACCGGACTGGGGGACCCAGTACTTC
CDR3 protein: CASSPPDWGTQYF
clone size: -
J gene: TRBJ2-5
V gene: TRBV7-2
D gene: -

CDR3 DNA: TGTGCCAGCAGACCCGGGACAGGGGACGAGCAGTACTTC
CDR3 protein: CASRPGTGDEQYF
clone size: -
J gene: TRBJ2-7
V gene: TRBV28
D gene: TRBD1

CDR3 DNA: TGTGCCAGCAGCCGGGGACAGGGCCGCGAAAAACTGTTTTTT
CDR3 protein: CASSRGQGREKLFF
clone size: -
J gene: TRBJ1-4
V gene: TRBV5-4
D gene: TRBD1

CDR3 DNA: TGTGCCAGCAGCCGCGGGGGGGGAGGCCACACCGGGGAGCTGTTTTTT
CDR3 protein: CASSRGGGGHTGELFF
clone size: many
J gene: TRBJ2-2
V gene: TRBV7-9
D gene: TRBD2

CDR3 DNA: TGTGCCAGCAGTATGGACGGACACAATCAGCCCCAGCATTTT
CDR3 protein: CASSMDGHNQPQHF
clone size: -
J gene: TRBJ1-5
V gene: TRBV6-1
D gene: -

CDR3 DNA: TGTGCCAGCAGTGAAGAGACAGCGCAAGAGACCCAGTACTTC
CDR3 protein: CASSEETAQETQYF
clone size: -
J gene: TRBJ2-5
V gene: TRBV2
D gene: -

CDR3 DNA: TGTGCCAGCAGCCCCGACACTTTTAACTATGGCTACACCTTC
CDR3 protein: CASSPDTFNYGYTF
clone size: -
J gene: TRBJ1-2
V gene: TRBV6-5
D gene: -

CDR3 DNA: TGCAGCGTTGTCCAGTCCGGGACAGCTGAAGCTTTCTTT
CDR3 protein: CSVVQSGTAEAFF
clone size: -
J gene: TRBJ1-1
V gene: TRBV29-1
D gene: TRBD1

CDR3 DNA: TGTGCCAGCAGCCCTCTCGTAGCGGGGACAAAAAAACTGTTTTTT
CDR3 protein: CASSPLVAGTKKLFF
clone size: -
J gene: TRBJ1-4
V gene: TRBV11-2
D gene: -

CDR3 DNA: TGCGCCAGCAGCCTACAGGGTAGCAGCGTGGGAGGCTACACCTTC
CDR3 protein: CASSLQGSSVGGYTF
clone size: -
J gene: TRBJ1-2
V gene: TRBV4-3
D gene: -

CDR3 DNA: TGTGCCAGCAGCTTGGTCAACGAGCAGTACTTC
CDR3 protein: CASSLVNEQYF
clone size: -
J gene: TRBJ2-7
V gene: TRBV5-6
D gene: -

CDR3 DNA: TGCGCCAGCAGCCAAGGGGTTAGGCGGGAGAACTACGAGCAGTACTTC
CDR3 protein: CASSQGVRRENYEQYF
clone size: -
J gene: TRBJ2-7
V gene: TRBV4-1
D gene: TRBD2

CDR3 DNA: TGTGCCAGCAGTGGCCCGTCGGGGGACACCGGGGAGCTGTTTTTT
CDR3 protein: CASSGPSGDTGELFF
clone size: -
J gene: TRBJ2-2
V gene: TRBV2
D gene: -

CDR3 DNA: TGTGCCAGCAGCTGCACCGGACAGTTCGGGAACACTGAAGCTTTCTTT
CDR3 protein: CASSCTGQFGNTEAFF
clone size: few
J gene: TRBJ1-1
V gene: TRBV12-1
D gene: -

CDR3 DNA: TGTGCCAGCAGCCGACTAGCAGACTCCTACGAGCAGTACTTC
CDR3 protein: CASSRLADSYEQYF
clone size: -
J gene: TRBJ2-7
V gene: TRBV6-1
D gene: TRBD2

CDR3 DNA: TGTGCCAGCAGCTTGGGGAGGGTCACCTACGAGCAGTACTTC
CDR3 protein: CASSLGRVTYEQYF
clone size: -
J gene: TRBJ2-7
V gene: TRBV11-2
D gene: TRBD2

CDR3 DNA: TGTGCCAGCAGCTTTGCAGGACAGAACTACGAGCAGTACTTC
CDR3 protein: CASSFAGQNYEQYF
clone size: -
J gene: TRBJ2-7
V gene: TRBV11-2
D gene: -

CDR3 DNA: TGTGCCAGCAGTGAACGACTAACCTCTGGGGCCAACGTCCTGACTTTC
CDR3 protein: CASSERLTSGANVLTF
clone size: -
J gene: TRBJ2-6
V gene: TRBV6-4
D gene: -

CDR3 DNA: TGTGCCAGCAGACAGACAGGGTCGAGCTATGGCTACACCTTC
CDR3 protein: CASRQTGSSYGYTF
clone size: once
J gene: TRBJ1-2
V gene: TRBV7-9
D gene: TRBD1

CDR3 DNA: TGCGCCAGCAGCTTGGGGGTGAACGGGATGCAAGAGACCCAGTACTTC
CDR3 protein: CASSLGVNGMQETQYF
clone size: -
J gene: TRBJ2-5
V gene: TRBV5-1
D gene: -